Presented here are 26 T cell receptor beta chains from one specimen sequenced in a study of blood T cell repertoires in COVID-19. The protocol was immunoSEQ multiplex PCR, while the TCRdb copy is restricted to in-frame clones and leaves out a portion. The table has 250,000 to 300,000 clones, 89% seen once. Sequenced material: peripheral blood. Receptor source: a middle-aged man with acute or convalescent COVID-19.

V usage is TRBV5-1 and J usage is TRBJ1-2, with D hard to call. Trimming took off 1 base at V and 3 bases at J, with 7 bases between the two ends. This CDR3 comprises 13 residues. From germline, CDR1 is SGHRS and CDR2 YFSETQ. In DNA form, the CDR3 reads TGCGCCAGCAGCTTGAACCGAGACTATGGCTACACCTTC. Its translation is CASSLNRDYGYTF.

The rearrangement uses TRBV5-1 and TRBJ2-5, with 7 nucleotides matching TRBD1. Germline CDR1 SGHRS, CDR2 YFSETQ. The CDR3 extends over 14 amino acids. J gave up 2 bases and V 1 base, and 2 bases lay outside the gene matches. The CDR3 sequence: CASSLWDRQETQYF. The DNA for the CDR3 is TGCGCCAGCAGCTTGTGGGACAGACAAGAGACCCAGTACTTC.

This sequence joins TRBV2 and TRBJ1-1, with no clear D. Germline CDR1 SNHLY, CDR2 FYNNEI. The CDR3 consists of 18 residues. V dropped 5 bases and J dropped 5 bases, with 27 bases sitting between them. CDR3 sequence reads: CASSSGAPDLGSRTEAFF. The CDR3 DNA follows: TGTGCCAGCAGTAGCGGTGCCCCGGATCTGGGAAGTCGGACTGAAGCTTTCTTT.

The CDR3 DNA follows: TGTGCCAGCAGCCCACCGGTCTCTGGAAACACCATATATTTT. It translates to CASSPPVSGNTIYF. The rearrangement uses TRBV3-1 (or the pseudogene TRBV3-2) and TRBJ1-3; no definite D call. Per the germline V gene, CDR1 is LGHDT and CDR2 is YNNKEL (reference sequence). CDR3 size: 14 residues. The V and J ends lost 4 bases and 0 bases respectively, with 7 bases between them.

The chain has TRBV7-6 and TRBJ2-4; 8 positions match TRBD1. V gave up 2 bases and J gave up 5 bases; unmatched junction bases: 14. This CDR3 is 18 amino acids long. The germline V gene encodes CDR1 SGHVS and CDR2 FNYEAQ. The CDR3 sequence: CASSLRPLRQGTENIQYF. For the CDR3, the DNA is TGTGCCAGCAGCTTACGCCCCCTGCGACAGGGGACGGAAAACATTCAGTACTTC. Full variable domain (remainder filled in from reference TRBV7-6 and TRBJ2-4): GAGVSQSPRYKVTKRGQDVALRCDPISGHVSLYWYRQALGQGPEFLTYFNYEAQQDKSGLPNDRFSAERPEGSISTLTIQRTEQRDSAMYRCASSLRPLRQGTENIQYFGAGTRLSVL.

This chain uses TRBV5-4 with TRBJ1-5, with 7 bases identical to TRBD1. Germline CDR1 SGHNT, CDR2 YYREEE (reference sequence). CDR3 length: 16 amino acids. Unmatched junction bases numbered 9, after V lost 3 bases and J lost 3 bases. This CDR3 is CASSSFGDSNNQPQHF. The CDR3 nucleotides read TGTGCCAGCAGCTCCTTCGGGGACAGCAACAATCAGCCCCAGCATTTT.

V usage is TRBV27 and J usage is TRBJ2-2; D is uncertain. The CDR3 sequence is 13 residues long. Trimming cost V 4 bases and J 3 bases, with 6 bases left between them. CDR1 MNHEY and CDR2 SMNVEV come from the germline V gene (reference sequence). CDR3 bases: TGTGCCAGCAGTTCCCATTACACCGGGGAGCTGTTTTTT. This gives the protein CASSSHYTGELFF.

This clone came up many times. The V call is TRBV27, the J call TRBJ1-1; 8 nucleotides line up with TRBD1. The germline CDR1 and CDR2 sequences are MNHEY and SMNVEV (reference sequence). Unmatched junction bases numbered 5, after V lost 2 bases and J lost 6 bases. The CDR3 covers 14 residues. This chain's CDR3 is CASSLGQGAAEAFF. CDR3 sequence (DNA): TGTGCCAGCAGTTTAGGGCAGGGGGCAGCTGAAGCTTTCTTT.

This chain connects TRBV5-4 to TRBJ2-1, with 12 bases matching TRBD2. The V and J ends lost 4 bases and 10 bases, in that order; junction bases with no gene match: 6. The length of the CDR3 is 14 residues. Per the germline V gene, CDR1 is SGHNT and CDR2 is YYREEE (reference sequence). DNA for the CDR3: TGTGCCAGCAGCCCGAAAGGACTAGCGGGGGAGCAGTTCTTC. It codes for CASSPKGLAGEQFF.

The chain links TRBV2 to TRBJ1-4; D may be TRBD1 (6 bases). The CDR3 is made up of 17 amino acids. Germline assignment: CDR1 SNHLY and CDR2 FYNNEI. V was shortened by 5 bases and J by 2 bases, with 18 bases between the two germline ends. Here the CDR3 reads CASSLQGFPSTNEKLFF. CDR3 nucleotide sequence: TGTGCCAGCAGTTTACAGGGTTTCCCGTCTACTAATGAAAAACTGTTTTTT.

The CDR3 here is CASSPLGREWEQYF. The CDR3 bases are TGTGCCAGTAGTCCTCTCGGACGGGAATGGGAGCAGTACTTC. The rearrangement joins TRBV19 to TRBJ2-7; possible D gene TRBD2, 5 bases. This CDR3 spans 14 amino acids. Germline lookup yields CDR1 LNHDA and CDR2 SQIVND (reference sequence). V was trimmed by 5 bases and J by 7 bases, leaving 18 bases between them.

The chain joins TRBV6-5 to TRBJ1-1; possibly TRBD1 for D (6 bases). This CDR3 region has 12 residues. The germline V gene encodes CDR1 MNHEY and CDR2 SVGAGI. The V end was cut by 4 bases, the J end by 3 bases, with 6 bases between. CDR3 residues: CASSWTDTEAFF. The DNA for the CDR3 is TGTGCCAGCAGTTGGACAGACACTGAAGCTTTCTTT.

The genes are TRBV29-1 and TRBJ2-7, with 7 bases lining up with TRBD2. V trimming: 6 bases; J trimming: 0 bases; junction bases outside the gene matches: 2. The CDR3 is made up of 12 amino acids. The germline CDR1 and CDR2 sequences are SQVTM and ANQGSEA. The chain's CDR3 is CSVAGISYEQYF. In nucleotides, the CDR3 is TGCAGCGTAGCGGGGATCTCCTACGAGCAGTACTTC.

This sequence joins TRBV11-2 and TRBJ2-7; possible D gene TRBD1, 6 bases. The V end was cut by 6 bases, the J end by 1 base, with 22 bases between. From germline, CDR1 is SGHAT and CDR2 FQNNGV. This CDR3 spans 17 amino acids. Written as DNA, the CDR3 is TGTGCCAGCAGGGGGGCAGGCCCCGGTTCCCCTTCCTACGAGCAGTACTTC. Its translation: CASRGAGPGSPSYEQYF.

This clone came up a few times. The chain recombines TRBV4-1 with TRBJ1-6; D is possibly TRBD1 (6 bases). Per germline, CDR1 MGHRA and CDR2 YSYEKL. Trimming cost V 0 bases and J 0 bases, with 15 bases left between them. The CDR3 loop spans 19 amino acids. The CDR3 protein is CASSQDVGGASSYNSPLHF. DNA of the CDR3: TGCGCCAGCAGCCAAGACGTGGGGGGGGCTAGCTCCTATAATTCACCCCTCCACTTT.

The chain carries TRBV2 and TRBJ1-2, with 8 bases identical to TRBD1. V lost 3 bases to trimming and J lost 4 bases; unmatched junction nucleotides: 7. The CDR3 has 15 residues. The germline gives CDR1 SNHLY, CDR2 FYNNEI. The CDR3 sequence: CASSDAMDRAYGYTF. CDR3 DNA sequence: TGTGCCAGCAGTGATGCCATGGACAGGGCCTATGGCTACACCTTC. The full variable domain, in which reference TRBV2 and TRBJ1-2 provide the parts outside the CDR3, is EPEVTQTPSHQVTQMGQEVILRCVPISNHLYFYWYRQILGQKVEFLVSFYNNEISEKSEIFDDQFSVERPDGSNFTLKIRSTKLEDSAMYFCASSDAMDRAYGYTFGSGTRLTVV.

The rearrangement uses TRBV7-9 and TRBJ2-2, with TRBD1 as a possible D gene (5 bases). Germline assignment: CDR1 SEHNR and CDR2 FQNEAQ (reference sequence). Trimming cost V 5 bases and J 5 bases, with 18 bases left between them. This CDR3 contains 16 residues. The CDR3: CASSRAAQGRTGELFF. The CDR3 nucleotides read TGTGCCAGCAGCCGGGCCGCCCAGGGCAGGACCGGGGAGCTGTTTTTT.

V gene TRBV27 combines with J gene TRBJ2-5; D may be TRBD1 (7 bases). The V end lost 1 base, the J end lost 3 bases, and 18 bases lay between the germline ends. Looked up from germline, CDR1 is MNHEY and CDR2 is SMNVEV (reference sequence). The CDR3 extends over 17 amino acids. The CDR3 DNA follows: TGTGCCAGCAGTTTATACCGACAGGGACTTCGGGAAGAGACCCAGTACTTC. It translates to CASSLYRQGLREETQYF.

The rearrangement uses TRBV3-1 (or the pseudogene TRBV3-2) and TRBJ1-1; possibly TRBD1 for D (6 bases). The germline CDR1 and CDR2 sequences are LGHDT and YNNKEL (reference sequence). Deletions cut 6 bases from V and 4 bases from J, with 18 bases between. CDR3 size: 15 residues. Here the CDR3 DNA reads TGTGCCAGCAGGGATAAAGGGGAAGGGGGCACTGAAGCTTTCTTT. It is translated as CASRDKGEGGTEAFF.

The chain has TRBV19 and TRBJ2-2; no definite D call. Germline values: CDR1 LNHDA, CDR2 SQIVND (reference sequence). CDR3 length equals 13 residues. Trimming shortened V by 3 bases and J by 5 bases, and 7 bases separated the two germline ends. The CDR3 region has the DNA TGTGCCAGTAGTATGGTCGGGACCGGGGAGCTGTTTTTT. The encoded protein is CASSMVGTGELFF.

The chain joins TRBV29-1 to TRBJ1-1, with a tentative D call TRBD1 (6 bases). Trimming shortened V by 3 bases and J by 0 bases, and 11 bases separated the two germline ends. Germline V gene sequence: CDR1 SQVTM, CDR2 ANQGSEA. This CDR3 is 14 amino acids long. In DNA form, the CDR3 reads TGCAGCGTTGATCCCTACAGGGTGAACACTGAAGCTTTCTTT. Translated: CSVDPYRVNTEAFF.

The J gene is TRBJ2-2, the V gene TRBV3-1 (or the pseudogene TRBV3-2); TRBD1 might be the D (6 bases). V lost 0 bases to trimming and J lost 7 bases, with 15 bases between them. Germline lookup yields CDR1 LGHDT and CDR2 YNNKEL (reference sequence). The CDR3 spans 16 residues. This CDR3 reads CASSQDAGALNGELFF. In DNA, the CDR3 is TGTGCCAGCAGCCAAGACGCAGGGGCGCTTAACGGGGAGCTGTTTTTT.

V is TRBV7-2 and J is TRBJ1-4, with 12 bases matching TRBD1. With 1 base clipped from V and 6 bases from J, the junction kept 3 bases outside the gene matches. Per germline, CDR1 SGHTA and CDR2 FQGNSA. The CDR3 is made up of 16 amino acids. The CDR3 DNA reads as TGTGCCAGCAGCTTAGTAGGGACAGGGGGCTATGAAAAACTGTTTTTT. Residues: CASSLVGTGGYEKLFF.

The J gene is TRBJ2-3, the V gene TRBV6-5; 9 positions match TRBD2. This CDR3 has 14 residues. V was clipped by 7 bases and J by 1 base; unmatched bases: 3. In germline, CDR1 is MNHEY, CDR2 SVGAGI. CDR3 residues: CASTVAGGTDTQYF. Here the CDR3 DNA reads TGTGCCAGCACCGTAGCGGGGGGCACAGATACGCAGTATTTT.

CDR3 nucleotide sequence: TGTGCCTCCCGACAGGGGTCGCTTCAGCCCCAGCATTTT. Translated, it gives CASRQGSLQPQHF. The chain recombines TRBV10-3 with TRBJ1-5; the match to TRBD1 covers 8 bases. Trimming removed 11 bases from V and 6 bases from J; junction bases left unmatched: 9. This CDR3 has 13 residues. Germline CDR1 is ENHRY and CDR2 is SYGVKD.

The CDR3 loop is CASSSQGYEQYF. The DNA for the CDR3 is TGCGCCAGCAGCTCACAGGGTTACGAGCAGTACTTC. The J gene is TRBJ2-7, the V gene TRBV5-1, with a tentative D call TRBD1 (6 bases). The V end was cut by 3 bases, the J end by 4 bases, with 8 bases between. The germline V gene has CDR1 SGHRS and CDR2 YFSETQ. The CDR3 has 12 amino acids.